Below, 11 T cell receptor beta chains from the same sample are listed, as sequenced in a study of T cell repertoires in cytomegalovirus infection. Their recognized antigens are unknown. TCRdb independently ran MiXCR on the reads; one entry per CDR3 protein. The sample contains approximately 390,000 distinct CDR3 sequences, around a third of which appear only once. The material sequenced was cultured PBMCs, taken from culture after CMV antigen stimulation. The source is a human donor in good health (CMV status not recorded). Some clones in this sample may be carry-over from other donors' samples.

This clonotype was detected ten times or more. The chain is built from TRBV7-2 and TRBJ2-3, with TRBD2 identical over 8 bases. Per germline, CDR1 SGHTA and CDR2 FQGNSA. Trimming removed 4 bases from V and 6 bases from J; junction bases left unmatched: 9. This CDR3 has 15 amino acids. The CDR3 nucleotides read TGTGCCAGCAGCTCCCGGGGGGGAGCGGAGGATACGCAGTATTTT. As protein: CASSSRGGAEDTQYF.

J is TRBJ2-2 and V is TRBV7-2; possible D gene TRBD2, 5 bases. The CDR3 has 14 residues. The germline gives CDR1 SGHTA, CDR2 FQGNSA. Trimming shortened V by 2 bases and J by 6 bases, and 10 bases separated the two germline ends. The CDR3 spells CASSLSWRAGELFF. Here the CDR3 DNA reads TGTGCCAGCAGCTTATCCTGGCGGGCCGGGGAGCTGTTTTTT.

In this sample, this clonotype turned up a few times. The chain joins TRBV6-2 or TRBV6-3 to TRBJ2-7; D not certain. The CDR3 contains 13 residues. Germline loops: CDR1 MNHEY, CDR2 SVGEGT. Trimming shortened V by 6 bases and J by 0 bases, and 9 bases separated the two germline ends. CDR3 amino acids: CASSDLLSYEQYF. The CDR3 nucleotides are TGTGCCAGCAGCGACCTACTCTCCTACGAGCAGTACTTC.

The genes are TRBV5-4 and TRBJ2-3; no definite D call. V lost 4 bases to trimming and J lost 2 bases, with 17 bases between them. Germline V gene lookup returns CDR1 SGHNT and CDR2 YYREEE (reference sequence). The CDR3 is 16 residues long. CDR3 protein: CASSPNTNPPTDTQYF. In nucleotides, the CDR3 is TGTGCCAGCAGCCCTAACACTAACCCCCCCACAGATACGCAGTATTTT. Variable domain in full (rest from reference TRBV5-4 and TRBJ2-3): ETGVTQSPTHLIKTRGQQVTLRCSSQSGHNTVSWYQQALGQGPQFIFQYYREEENGRGNFPPRFSGLQFPNYSSELNVNALELDDSALYLCASSPNTNPPTDTQYFGPGTRLTVL.

The V gene is TRBV4-2, the J gene TRBJ2-1, with D perhaps TRBD1 (5 bases). V was clipped by 1 base and J by 9 bases, with 13 bases between them. This CDR3 spans 14 amino acids. Germline V gene data show CDR1 as LGHNA and CDR2 as YNFKEQ. CDR3 region: CASSQGGFRGEQFF. The CDR3 DNA reads as TGTGCCAGCAGCCAAGGCGGCTTTAGGGGTGAGCAGTTCTTC.

V is TRBV4-1 and J is TRBJ2-3; 9 bases align to TRBD2. The CDR3 extends over 17 amino acids. With V trimmed by 0 bases and J by 2 bases, 6 bases remained unmatched. Germline values: CDR1 MGHRA, CDR2 YSYEKL. The CDR3 region has the DNA TGCGCCAGCAGCCAAGATCGAGCGGGAGGCAACACAGATACGCAGTATTTT. Translation: CASSQDRAGGNTDTQYF.

This chain links TRBV5-8 with TRBJ2-3; TRBD2 agrees at 10 bases. CDR3 length equals 17 residues. Losses at the gene ends were 0 bases for V and 3 bases for J; bases not matched to a gene: 7. Germline assignment: CDR1 SGHTS and CDR2 YDEGEE. The DNA of the CDR3 is TGTGCCAGCAGCTTGGGTACAGCTAGCGGGAGTACAGATACGCAGTATTTT. This translates into CASSLGTASGSTDTQYF.

This rearrangement joins TRBV7-9 to TRBJ2-5; D remains ambiguous. The CDR3 consists of 13 residues. Trimming shortened V by 11 bases and J by 2 bases, and 15 bases separated the two germline ends. Per the germline V gene, CDR1 is SEHNR and CDR2 is FQNEAQ (reference sequence). The CDR3 sequence: CASLGNTQETQYF. DNA of the CDR3: TGTGCCTCGCTTGGGAATACACAAGAGACCCAGTACTTC. Looking up the rest from reference TRBV7-9 and TRBJ2-5 gives the full variable domain: DTGVSQNPRHKITKRGQNVTFRCDPISEHNRLYWYRQTLGQGPEFLTYFQNEAQLEKSRLLSDRFSAERPKGSFSTLEIQRTEQGDSAMYLCASLGNTQETQYFGPGTRLLVL.

The rearrangement uses TRBV7-2 and TRBJ1-3, with D uncertain. V was clipped by 5 bases and J by 3 bases, with 11 bases between them. Germline lookup yields CDR1 SGHTA and CDR2 FQGNSA. The CDR3 spans 14 residues. The CDR3 DNA reads as TGTGCCAGCAGCGTAGACCCCCTTGGAAACACCATATATTTT. Its protein is CASSVDPLGNTIYF.

This clonotype was observed a few times. The rearrangement joins TRBV7-2 to TRBJ2-1; 9 positions agree with TRBD1. Germline CDR1 and CDR2: SGHTA and FQGNSA. The CDR3 runs 15 residues. The junction had 9 bases not matched to a gene; V was cut back by 5 bases and J by 7 bases. CDR3 DNA: TGTGCCAGCAGCCCCGGGGACAGGGCGACGAATGAGCAGTTCTTC. Translating gives CASSPGDRATNEQFF. Full variable domain (missing parts from reference TRBV7-2 and TRBJ2-1): GAGVSQSPSNKVTEKGKDVELRCDPISGHTALYWYRQSLGQGLEFLIYFQGNSAPDKSGLPSDRFSAERTGGSVSTLTIQRTQQEDSAVYLCASSPGDRATNEQFFGPGTRLTVL.

This clonotype appeared a few times. This chain joins TRBV18 and TRBJ1-1; D remains ambiguous. CDR1 and CDR2 (germline): KGHSH, LQKENI. The CDR3 consists of 11 residues. The ends were cut back, 3 bases at V and 8 bases at J, with 7 bases in the middle. The CDR3 here is CASSPKIEAFF. The CDR3 DNA reads TGTGCCAGCTCACCGAAAATCGAAGCTTTCTTT.